The 4 T cell receptor beta chains below come from one sample, sequenced in a study of T cells expressing NK-cell markers. TCRdb reprocessed the 5' RACE reads; each CDR3 protein has one entry and no DNA is given. This table lists under 200,000 distinct CDR3 sequences. The sequenced sample was blood T cells: a sorted CD56 or NKG2C T cell subset, CD4+ or CD8+ T cells, or bulk PBMC T cells (not recorded which). The receptors derive from a woman between 18 and 70 years old in good health.

This sequence joins TRBV11-2 and TRBJ2-1; there is no DNA to check the TCRdb D call of TRBD2. The CDR3 consists of 13 residues. Germline-derived CDR1 and CDR2 are SGHAT and FQNNGV. The CDR3 sequence is CASSQGLAGPQFF.

This chain joins TRBV6-5 and TRBJ1-5. Germline CDR1 reads MNHEY; CDR2 reads SVGAGI. The CDR3 has 15 residues. Here the CDR3 reads CASSYRTGRDQPQHF.

The genes are TRBV28 and TRBJ1-1; lacking DNA, the TRBD1 call made by TCRdb goes unchecked. Germline-derived CDR1 and CDR2 are MDHEN and SYDVKM. The CDR3 contains 16 residues. The CDR3 reads CASRGRGASRDTEAFF.

The rearrangement joins TRBV24-1 to TRBJ2-1; TCRdb proposes TRBD1, but this gene call is untestable without DNA. Germline-derived CDR1 and CDR2 are KGHDR and SFDVKD. CDR3 length: 15 amino acids. CDR3 loop: CATSDLLTGGNEQFF.